The 10 T cell receptor beta chains in this list originate from one sample, sequenced in a study of blood T cells in healthy people across ages. The use of a sample-barcoded 5' primer and a J-beta primer mix characterized a second PCR of about 7 to 12 cycles. TCRdb processed the 5' RACE reads anew with MiXCR; each CDR3 protein has one entry. The sample includes around 790,000 distinct CDR3 sequences, about 42% of them seen just once. Sequenced: blood. Receptor source: a man aged 55 to 69 in good health.

This clonotype was seen a handful of times. The CDR3 loop reads CASGLFPGELFF. As DNA, the CDR3 is TGCGCCAGCGGATTGTTCCCCGGGGAGCTGTTTTTT. The chain combines TRBV5-1 with TRBJ2-2; D not certain. Germline lookup yields CDR1 SGHRS and CDR2 YFSETQ. V was shortened by 7 bases and J by 6 bases, with 10 bases between the two germline ends. This CDR3 region has 12 residues.

The V call is TRBV10-2, the J call TRBJ2-3; 12 bases align to TRBD2. The CDR3 runs 14 residues. Germline CDR1 is WSHSY and CDR2 is SAAADI. V was pared by 5 bases and J by 5 bases, with 2 bases of the junction left unmatched. The CDR3 is CASSLAGGGDTQYF. The DNA of the CDR3 is TGCGCCAGCAGTCTAGCGGGGGGGGGAGATACGCAGTATTTT.

This rearrangement joins TRBV6-1 to TRBJ1-2, with 12 bases identical to TRBD1. Trimming cost V 4 bases and J 4 bases; bases outside gene matches: 4. Looked up from germline, CDR1 is MNHNS and CDR2 is SASEGT. The CDR3 consists of 15 residues. This chain's CDR3 is CASSAGTGGVYGYTF. The CDR3 DNA sequence: TGTGCCAGCAGTGCCGGGACAGGGGGCGTCTATGGCTACACCTTC.

This rearrangement joins TRBV20-1 to TRBJ2-1; 15 bases are shared with TRBD2. The CDR3 covers 15 residues. The V gene's germline CDR1 is DFQATT and CDR2 SNEGSKA (reference sequence). The V segment lost 5 bases and the J segment 6 bases; nucleotides outside the gene matches: 5. CDR3 amino acids: CSAAPGLAGGNEQFF. CDR3 DNA sequence: TGCAGTGCTGCGCCGGGACTAGCGGGGGGCAATGAGCAGTTCTTC.

This clonotype was seen a few times. V and J are TRBV6-2 or TRBV6-3 and TRBJ2-1; D is undetermined. Germline CDR1 MNHEY, CDR2 SVGEGT. This CDR3 contains 13 residues. V was clipped by 5 bases and J by 5 bases, with 10 bases between them. This chain's CDR3 is CASSREGNNEQFF. CDR3 in DNA: TGTGCCAGCAGTCGAGAAGGAAACAATGAGCAGTTCTTC.

The chain uses TRBV20-1 and TRBJ2-5; 11 nucleotides match TRBD2. The end of the DNA aligns better with TRBJ2-7, so the J call may be wrong. This CDR3 is built from 14 residues. Germline V gene lookup returns CDR1 DFQATT and CDR2 SNEGSKA (reference sequence). The CDR3 region has the DNA TGCAGTGCTCTGGGACTAGCGGACCACTACGAGCAGTACTTC. This codes for CSALGLADHYEQYF.

This clonotype has a handful of counts. The chain uses TRBV10-3 and TRBJ2-5; D unclear. Germline lookup yields CDR1 ENHRY and CDR2 SYGVKD. With 0 bases removed from V and 4 bases from J, the gap between germline ends came to 9 bases. The CDR3 has 14 residues. The CDR3 spells CAISESSSGETQYF. CDR3 bases: TGTGCCATCAGTGAGTCTTCCAGTGGAGAGACCCAGTACTTC.

The chain recombines TRBV7-3 with TRBJ2-1; 9 nucleotides align to TRBD1. Germline values: CDR1 SGHTA, CDR2 FQGTGA. CDR3 size: 16 residues. Trimming at V came to 1 base and at J to 3 bases, leaving 4 bases not matched to a gene. CDR3: CASSLISGQGYNEQFF. The CDR3 nucleotides are TGTGCCAGCAGCTTAATATCGGGACAGGGCTACAATGAGCAGTTCTTC.

This chain links TRBV3-1 with TRBJ2-1; TRBD2 matches at 11 bases. Unmatched junction bases numbered 3, after V lost 6 bases and J lost 5 bases. The CDR3 length is 14 residues. Germline loops: CDR1 LGHDT, CDR2 YNNKEL (reference sequence). In DNA, the CDR3 is TGTGCCAGCAGGGTGACTAGCGGGGACAATGAGCAGTTCTTC. Its protein is CASRVTSGDNEQFF.

This clonotype was picked up a small number of times. The chain has TRBV12-3 or TRBV12-4 and TRBJ2-2; D unresolved. The V end was cut by 6 bases, the J end by 8 bases, with 10 bases between. CDR3 length: 12 amino acids. As DNA, the CDR3 is TGTGCCAGCAGGGGCCCTTTAGGGGAGCTGTTTTTT. Protein: CASRGPLGELFF.